The 6 T cell receptor beta chains reported below all come from one sample, sequenced in a study of blood T cell repertoires in COVID-19. The method was immunoSEQ multiplex PCR; TCRdb's version includes in-frame clones alone and lacks a portion of them. The table records 200,000 to 250,000 clones, around 90% of them present only once. The sample was PBMCs or T cells enriched from blood (not recorded which). These receptors originate from a man aged 50-59 years who had been exposed to COVID-19.

The chain links TRBV7-9 to TRBJ2-3, with D perhaps matching TRBD2 (5 bases). The V gene lost 4 bases and the J gene lost 8 bases, with 19 bases spanning the gap. There are 15 residues in the CDR3. Germline V gene sequence: CDR1 SEHNR, CDR2 FQNEAQ (reference sequence). This CDR3 is CASSSDGSLGSTQYF. As DNA, the CDR3 is TGTGCCAGCAGCTCGGACGGTTCATTAGGGAGTACGCAGTATTTT. Full variable domain (missing parts from reference TRBV7-9 and TRBJ2-3): DTGVSQNPRHKITKRGQNVTFRCDPISEHNRLYWYRQTLGQGPEFLTYFQNEAQLEKSRLLSDRFSAERPKGSFSTLEIQRTEQGDSAMYLCASSSDGSLGSTQYFGPGTRLTVL.

V and J are TRBV28 and TRBJ2-4, with D possibly matching TRBD2 (5 bases). Deletions cut 4 bases from V and 0 bases from J, with 10 bases between. The CDR3 is 15 residues long. Germline CDR1 and CDR2: MDHEN and SYDVKM. CDR3 region: CASSSPEVAKNIQYF. The CDR3 DNA sequence: TGTGCCAGCAGTTCCCCGGAGGTAGCCAAAAACATTCAGTACTTC. The full variable domain, in which reference TRBV28 and TRBJ2-4 provide the parts outside the CDR3, is DVKVTQSSRYLVKRTGEKVFLECVQDMDHENMFWYRQDPGLGLRLIYFSYDVKMKEKGDIPEGYSVSREKKERFSLILESASTNQTSMYLCASSSPEVAKNIQYFGAGTRLSVL.

This clone was observed a single time. This chain links TRBV9 with TRBJ2-2; D might be TRBD1 (5 bases). Trimming left V 3 bases short and J 0 bases short, with 12 bases between. There are 16 residues in the CDR3. The germline gives CDR1 SGDLS, CDR2 YYNGEE. The CDR3 DNA reads TGTGCCAGCAGCGCCAAAGACAGCCCGAACACCGGGGAGCTGTTTTTT. Protein product: CASSAKDSPNTGELFF.

The chain carries TRBV6-5 and TRBJ2-3; no definite D call. Trimming took off 6 bases at V and 0 bases at J, with 4 bases between the two ends. Germline loops: CDR1 MNHEY, CDR2 SVGAGI. The CDR3 consists of 12 residues. The CDR3 protein is CASRESTDTQYF. Here the CDR3 DNA reads TGTGCCAGCAGGGAGAGCACAGATACGCAGTATTTT.

The chain combines TRBV30 with TRBJ2-3; 14 bases align to TRBD2. This CDR3 spans 14 amino acids. Losses at the gene ends were 6 bases for V and 5 bases for J; bases not matched to a gene: 4. Germline values: CDR1 GTSNPN, CDR2 SVGIG (reference sequence). The CDR3 here is CACSGLAGGDTQYF. In DNA, the CDR3 is TGTGCCTGTAGCGGACTAGCGGGAGGAGATACGCAGTATTTT.

The CDR3 DNA reads as TGTGCCAGCAGCTTAGGAATTGTGGAGGGAATGAACACTGAAGCTTTCTTT. Amino acid sequence: CASSLGIVEGMNTEAFF. The genes are TRBV7-9 and TRBJ1-1; D gene unclear. There are 17 residues in the CDR3. V was pared by 1 base and J by 0 bases, with 15 bases between. Germline V gives CDR1 SEHNR, CDR2 FQNEAQ (reference sequence).